The clone carrying this T cell receptor beta chain was detected ten times or more. Its cognate antigen is unknown. The record originates from a study of identical twins. The study's findings and limits: Out-of-frame beta chain sequences displayed weaker excess sharing between twins.

TCRdb redid the calling of the 5' RACE reads with MiXCR, one entry per CDR3 protein. The sample lists hundreds of thousands of distinct CDR3 sequences, 15% to 20% occurring once. The CDR3 sequence is 15 residues long. CDR1 SEHNR and CDR2 FQNEAQ come from the germline V gene (reference sequence). Trimming shortened V by 0 bases and J by 1 base, and 9 bases separated the two germline ends. This sample was shared with a second study, whose subject was T cells expressing NK-cell markers. As reported in that work: Researchers got TCR beta repertoires out of sorted CD3+CD56+NKG2C+, CD3+CD56+NKG2C- and CD3+CD56-NKG2C+ T cells. Seven HCMV-seropositive donors and one seronegative donor made up the eight sequenced donors.

This chain connects TRBV7-9 to TRBJ1-1, with D maybe TRBD1 (5 bases). Sequencing used PBMCs. The sequence came from a woman aged 18-29 years in good health. Written as DNA, the CDR3 is TGTGCCAGCAGCTTAGCGCTAGGGGCGAACACTGAAGCTTTCTTT. Its protein is CASSLALGANTEAFF. Combining the CDR3 with reference TRBV7-9 and TRBJ1-1 gives the whole variable domain DTGVSQNPRHKITKRGQNVTFRCDPISEHNRLYWYRQTLGQGPEFLTYFQNEAQLEKSRLLSDRFSAERPKGSFSTLEIQRTEQGDSAMYLCASSLALGANTEAFFGQGTRLTVV.